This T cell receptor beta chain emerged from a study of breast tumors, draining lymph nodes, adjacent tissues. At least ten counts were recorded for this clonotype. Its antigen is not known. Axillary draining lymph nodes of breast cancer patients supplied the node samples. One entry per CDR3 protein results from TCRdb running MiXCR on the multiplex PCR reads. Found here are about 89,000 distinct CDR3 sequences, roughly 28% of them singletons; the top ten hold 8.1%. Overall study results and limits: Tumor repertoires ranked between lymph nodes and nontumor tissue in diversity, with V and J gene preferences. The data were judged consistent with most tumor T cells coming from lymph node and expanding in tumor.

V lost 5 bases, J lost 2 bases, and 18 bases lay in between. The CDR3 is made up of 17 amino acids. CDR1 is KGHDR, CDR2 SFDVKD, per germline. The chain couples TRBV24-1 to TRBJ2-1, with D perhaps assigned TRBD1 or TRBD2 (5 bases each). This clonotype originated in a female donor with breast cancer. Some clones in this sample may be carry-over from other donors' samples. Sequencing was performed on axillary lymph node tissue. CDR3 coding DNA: TGTGCCACCAGTGGCCTGTCCGGGGCCCTCGCCTACAATGAGCAGTTCTTC. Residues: CATSGLSGALAYNEQFF.